Below are 26 T cell receptor beta chains sequenced from a single sample in a study of blood T cell repertoires in COVID-19. Measured with immunoSEQ multiplex PCR; TCRdb has only the in-frame clones, and not every one. The data show about 210,000 clones, around 81% seen once. The sequenced sample was PBMCs or T cells enriched from blood (not recorded which). The receptors were sampled from a woman in her 50s with acute COVID-19.

This chain connects TRBV6-6 to TRBJ2-5; 9 bases map to TRBD2. Germline assignment: CDR1 MNHNY and CDR2 SVGAGI (reference sequence). V dropped 4 bases and J dropped 8; count of bases not matched to a gene: 14. This CDR3 is built from 16 residues. The CDR3 loop reads CASSSRDGGGGATQYF. The CDR3 nucleotides are TGTGCCAGCAGTTCCCGGGATGGGGGCGGGGGGGCCACCCAGTACTTC.

This chain links TRBV7-9 with TRBJ1-2; D gene unclear. V lost 2 bases, J lost 5 bases, and 9 bases lay in between. This CDR3 region has 13 residues. Germline CDR1 is SEHNR and CDR2 is FQNEAQ (reference sequence). The CDR3 is CASSLSRGYGYTF. In DNA, the CDR3 is TGTGCCAGCAGCTTATCACGGGGTTATGGCTACACCTTC.

V and J are TRBV19 and TRBJ1-4; the D is unclear. V lost 5 bases to trimming and J lost 5 bases, with 9 bases between them. The CDR3 spans 13 residues. Germline CDR1 reads LNHDA; CDR2 reads SQIVND (reference sequence). The CDR3 nucleotides are TGTGCCAGTAGTTTTAGCCGGAATGAAAAACTGTTTTTT. Amino acids: CASSFSRNEKLFF.

CDR3 loop: CASYTGIEAFF. In DNA, the CDR3 is TGTGCCAGTTACACAGGGATTGAAGCTTTCTTT. J is TRBJ1-1 and V is TRBV19, with D tentatively TRBD1 (6 bases). Germline CDR1 and CDR2: LNHDA and SQIVND (reference sequence). The CDR3 consists of 11 residues. Trimming pared 8 bases from V and 7 bases from J, leaving 11 bases between.

The CDR3 DNA is TGCGCCAGCAGCGGGGCAACCCCGGTCACTGAAGCTTTCTTT. As protein: CASSGATPVTEAFF. The chain recombines TRBV5-1 with TRBJ1-1, with D possibly being TRBD1 (5 bases). The V and J ends lost 4 bases and 4 bases respectively, with 14 bases between them. CDR1 and CDR2 (germline): SGHRS, YFSETQ. The CDR3 runs 14 residues.

CDR3 in amino acids: CASSLHRGTTEAFF. Written as DNA, the CDR3 is TGTGCCAGCAGTCTCCACAGGGGGACCACTGAAGCTTTCTTT. The chain links TRBV6-5 to TRBJ1-1, with TRBD1 identical over 8 bases. The CDR3 extends over 14 amino acids. Germline CDR1 reads MNHEY; CDR2 reads SVGAGI. Trimming at V came to 5 bases and at J to 4 bases, leaving 6 bases not matched to a gene.

This clone was seen a handful of times. The CDR3 loop reads CASSARTGAEKLFF. CDR3 nucleotide sequence: TGCGCCAGCAGCGCAAGGACAGGGGCTGAAAAACTGTTTTTT. The V and J genes are TRBV5-1 and TRBJ1-4; 9 nucleotides align to TRBD1. CDR3 length equals 14 residues. Germline V lookup: CDR1 SGHRS, CDR2 YFSETQ. V lost 4 bases, J lost 7 bases, and 5 bases stayed unmatched.

This chain joins TRBV3-1 (or the pseudogene TRBV3-2) and TRBJ1-4, with D unclear. Germline CDR1 LGHDT, CDR2 YNNKEL (reference sequence). V lost 0 bases and J lost 0, with 8 bases in between. The CDR3 runs to 16 residues. The CDR3 loop is CASSQDERSTNEKLFF. The CDR3 nucleotides are TGTGCCAGCAGCCAAGATGAGAGGTCAACTAATGAAAAACTGTTTTTT.

The chain joins TRBV2 to TRBJ2-5; the match to TRBD2 covers 14 bases. The CDR3 runs 17 residues. The J segment lost 5 bases and the V segment lost 6 bases, leaving 11 bases of the junction unmatched. Germline assignment: CDR1 SNHLY and CDR2 FYNNEI. CDR3: CASRDGTSGGLVETQYF. DNA for the CDR3: TGTGCCAGCAGAGACGGGACTAGCGGGGGTCTGGTGGAGACCCAGTACTTC.

CDR3 sequence reads: CASSEDRVTYGYTF. CDR3 DNA sequence: TGTGCCAGCAGTGAGGACAGGGTGACCTATGGCTACACCTTC. The rearrangement uses TRBV28 and TRBJ1-2; 8 bases agree with TRBD1. CDR3 length: 14 residues. CDR1 is MDHEN, CDR2 SYDVKM, per germline. The ends lost 5 bases at V and 4 bases at J; junction bases unmatched: 6.

In the case of this clone: Distinct nucleotide sequences in the sample also encode this CDR3. The gene calls are TRBV7-2 and TRBJ2-7; 12 nucleotides agree with TRBD2. CDR3 length equals 15 residues. Germline V gives CDR1 SGHTA, CDR2 FQGNSA. The trim removed 5 bases at V and 1 base at J, leaving 3 bases unmatched. CDR3 coding DNA: TGTGCCAGCAGCCCGACTAGCGGGGGATCCTACGAGCAGTACTTC. It encodes CASSPTSGGSYEQYF.

The genes are TRBV6-2 or TRBV6-3 and TRBJ2-1, with 7 bases aligning to TRBD2. The V and J ends lost 0 bases and 7 bases, in that order; junction bases with no gene match: 6. CDR3 length equals 15 residues. CDR1 and CDR2 from the germline V gene are MNHEY and SVGEGT. CDR3 residues: CASSYSNFGGNEQFF. CDR3 bases: TGTGCCAGCAGTTACTCGAATTTCGGGGGGAATGAGCAGTTCTTC.

The CDR3, as DNA: TGTGCCAGCAGCTTATCATGGGGGGGGTCACCCCTCCACTTT. Translating it yields CASSLSWGGSPLHF. The chain is built from TRBV7-2 and TRBJ1-6, with D maybe TRBD1 (5 bases). The CDR3 loop spans 14 amino acids. Germline CDR1 reads SGHTA; CDR2 reads FQGNSA. The ends were cut back, 2 bases at V and 10 bases at J, with 12 bases in the middle.

The V gene is TRBV4-3, the J gene TRBJ2-3; D is undetermined. Trimming cost V 0 bases and J 6 bases, with 13 bases left between them. This CDR3 region has 15 residues. Germline CDR1 LGHNA, CDR2 YSLEER. CDR3 sequence: CASSQDRVVSDTQYF. The CDR3 bases are TGCGCCAGCAGCCAAGATCGGGTAGTCTCGGATACGCAGTATTTT.

The genes are TRBV24-1 and TRBJ1-1; D might be TRBD1 (6 bases). The CDR3 has 15 amino acids. Trimming left V 7 bases short and J 0 bases short, with 14 bases between. Germline V gives CDR1 KGHDR, CDR2 SFDVKD. Written as DNA, the CDR3 is TGTGCCACCAGGAGGGGGAAAGGAATGAACACTGAAGCTTTCTTT. Its translation is CATRRGKGMNTEAFF.

The CDR3, as DNA: TGTGCCACTCTAGGAGGGGGCGTTTACAATGAGCAGTTCTTC. This encodes CATLGGGVYNEQFF. The chain employs TRBV6-5 and TRBJ2-1, with D tentatively TRBD1 (7 bases). The CDR3 runs 14 residues. The V end lost 10 bases, the J end lost 4 bases, and 17 bases lay between the germline ends. From germline, CDR1 is MNHEY and CDR2 SVGAGI.

V gene TRBV28 combines with J gene TRBJ2-1; 8 bases line up with TRBD2. Germline V gives CDR1 MDHEN, CDR2 SYDVKM. Trimming removed 6 bases from V and 2 bases from J; junction bases left unmatched: 3. This CDR3 has 14 amino acids. The CDR3 sequence: CASRVAGTYNEQFF. The CDR3 coding sequence is TGTGCCAGCAGGGTAGCGGGGACCTACAATGAGCAGTTCTTC.

The sample holds a few counts of this clone. The V gene is TRBV10-3, the J gene TRBJ2-7, with 14 bases identical to TRBD2. The V segment lost 9 bases and the J segment 0 bases; nucleotides outside the gene matches: 7. Germline V gene lookup returns CDR1 ENHRY and CDR2 SYGVKD. CDR3 length: 16 amino acids. The CDR3 is CAIRGGTSGSSYEQYF. CDR3 DNA: TGTGCCATACGAGGAGGGACTAGCGGGAGCTCCTACGAGCAGTACTTC.

V and J are TRBV10-3 and TRBJ2-7, with a tentative D call TRBD2 (5 bases). Per the germline V gene, CDR1 is ENHRY and CDR2 is SYGVKD. This CDR3 contains 14 residues. V lost 4 bases to trimming and J lost 8 bases, with 18 bases between them. The chain's CDR3 is CAISGSAGVSQQYF. For the CDR3, the DNA is TGTGCCATCAGTGGTTCTGCCGGGGTGTCTCAGCAGTACTTC.

The J gene is TRBJ1-1, the V gene TRBV19; 9 bases agree with TRBD1. CDR3 length: 15 amino acids. J was trimmed by 6 bases and V by 0 bases; bases with no gene match: 5. Germline assignment: CDR1 LNHDA and CDR2 SQIVND (reference sequence). CDR3 region: CASSIDRGQGSEAFF. The CDR3 DNA is TGTGCCAGTAGTATAGATCGGGGACAGGGCTCTGAAGCTTTCTTT.

The V and J genes are TRBV11-2 and TRBJ2-7; 13 bases map to TRBD2. Germline V gene data show CDR1 as SGHAT and CDR2 as FQNNGV. V was clipped by 5 bases and J by 5 bases; unmatched bases: 6. CDR3 length: 15 residues. The CDR3 region has the DNA TGTGCCAGCAGCACGGGACTAGCGGGAACGAACGAGCAGTACTTC. This translates into CASSTGLAGTNEQYF.

The chain carries TRBV11-2 and TRBJ2-1; 11 nucleotides match TRBD2. There are 15 residues in the CDR3. The ends lost 3 bases at V and 8 bases at J; junction bases unmatched: 6. The germline gives CDR1 SGHAT, CDR2 FQNNGV. This chain's CDR3 is CASSFLAGGRDEQFF. DNA of the CDR3: TGTGCCAGCAGCTTTCTAGCGGGAGGCCGCGATGAGCAGTTCTTC. Looking up the rest from reference TRBV11-2 and TRBJ2-1 gives the full variable domain: EAGVAQSPRYKIIEKRQSVAFWCNPISGHATLYWYQQILGQGPKLLIQFQNNGVVDDSQLPKDRFSAERLKGVDSTLKIQPAKLEDSAVYLCASSFLAGGRDEQFFGPGTRLTVL.

This rearrangement joins TRBV6-5 to TRBJ1-1; no definite D call. Per the germline V gene, CDR1 is MNHEY and CDR2 is SVGAGI. With 4 bases removed from V and 6 bases from J, the gap between germline ends came to 9 bases. This CDR3 contains 12 residues. The CDR3 coding sequence is TGTGCCAGCAGTTCACGAGGAGCTGAAGCTTTCTTT. It is translated as CASSSRGAEAFF.

This clone was observed a single time. This chain uses TRBV4-3 with TRBJ2-7; TRBD2 agrees at 7 bases. CDR1 and CDR2 (germline): LGHNA, YSLEER. Trimming at V came to 0 bases and at J to 2 bases, leaving 7 bases not matched to a gene. This CDR3 contains 16 residues. The CDR3 protein is CASSQDRDYLTYEQYF. The CDR3, as DNA: TGCGCCAGCAGCCAAGACCGGGACTATCTCACCTACGAGCAGTACTTC.

V is TRBV12-2 and J is TRBJ2-7; TRBD1 is the table's D call and was not checked against the DNA. TRBV12-2 counts as a pseudogene. CDR3 length: 13 amino acids. CDR3 loop: CASRLEDSYEQYF. The CDR3 DNA is TGTGCAAGTCGCTTAGAAGACAGCTACGAGCAGTACTTC.

This chain joins TRBV19 and TRBJ1-1, with D perhaps TRBD1 (6 bases). Trimming cost V 6 bases and J 0 bases, with 11 bases left between them. Germline V gene sequence: CDR1 LNHDA, CDR2 SQIVND (reference sequence). The CDR3 is 14 amino acids. The CDR3 region is CASRGQIMNTEAFF. The DNA of the CDR3 is TGTGCCAGTAGAGGACAGATTATGAACACTGAAGCTTTCTTT.